The T cell receptor beta chain under discussion was sequenced for a study of cytomegalovirus exposure and HLA in healthy donors. Study-wide findings and caveats: In most subjects, TCR beta sequences reportedly gave accurate predictions of HLA-A and HLA-B alleles. Indistinguishable V segments, including TRBV6-2 and TRBV6-3, were excluded.

60 Vbeta and 13 Jbeta primers were used in PCR. Per the authors' pipeline: The count from a later analysis was about 80 million unique TCR beta chains, some 10 million of them shared. Assay used: immunoSEQ multiplex PCR; TCRdb lists only in-frame clones, some missing. V, J and clone size are taken as reported in that table, and D and trimming were inferred from the DNA itself. The table records around 100,000 clones, roughly 76% of them present only once. V shed 5 bases and J 5 bases; nucleotides not matched to a gene: 6. This CDR3 is 15 amino acids long. Germline V lookup: CDR1 MNHEY, CDR2 SMNVEV (reference sequence). A word on this clone: Its specificity is not known.

This sequence originates from a woman aged 60-75 years in good health and CMV-seropositive. Sequencing was done on a sample of PBMCs. The chain employs TRBV27 and TRBJ2-5; TRBD2 agrees at 12 bases. The CDR3 region has the DNA TGTGCCAGCAGTCCCTGGACTAGCGGGATTGAGACCCAGTACTTC. This encodes CASSPWTSGIETQYF.